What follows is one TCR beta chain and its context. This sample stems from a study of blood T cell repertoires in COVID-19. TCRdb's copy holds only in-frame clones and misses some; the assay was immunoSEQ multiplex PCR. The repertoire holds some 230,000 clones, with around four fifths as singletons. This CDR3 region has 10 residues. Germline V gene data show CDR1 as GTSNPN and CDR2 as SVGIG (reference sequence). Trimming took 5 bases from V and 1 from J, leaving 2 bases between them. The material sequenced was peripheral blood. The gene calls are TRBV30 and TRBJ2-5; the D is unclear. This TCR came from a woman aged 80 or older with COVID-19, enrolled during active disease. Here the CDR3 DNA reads TGTGCCTGGCGCCAAGAGACCCAGTACTTC. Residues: CAWRQETQYF.